This TCR beta chain appears in the sequencing data of a study of Ad26.COV2.S vaccination and SARS-CoV-2 variants. General study points: Reportedly, after vaccination the spike-specific CD8+ and CD4+ T cell responses displayed substantial breadth.

The CDR3 extends over 18 amino acids. Germline V gives CDR1 KGHDR, CDR2 SFDVKD. V shed 4 bases and J 7 bases; nucleotides not matched to a gene: 12. Remarks on this clone: Its antigen is not known.

Produced via immunoSEQ multiplex PCR; TCRdb's table is partial and in-frame only. The sample yields approximately 240,000 clones, 85% to 90% seen once. Stated treatment: 19 received Ad26.COV2.S at low or high dose, single or two shots; five or six received placebo; per-sample allocation not given. On day 63 after the first injection, vaccine and placebo recipients gave samples. Vaccination used an Ad26 vector expressing Wuhan-strain SARS-CoV-2 spike. Sequencing used peripheral blood, obtained in a trial of Ad26.COV2.S vaccine versus placebo. The gene calls are TRBV24-1 and TRBJ2-1; 13 positions match TRBD2. The source of this sequence is a person between 18 and 60 years old who received the Ad26.COV2.S COVID-19 vaccine or a placebo. CDR3 DNA sequence: TGTGCCACCAGTGACCCGACCTTCGGGACTAGCGGGATGAATGAGCAGTTCTTC. This sequence encodes CATSDPTFGTSGMNEQFF.